This TCR beta chain was found in a study of blood T cell repertoires in COVID-19. On the study more broadly: The United States, Italy and Spain were the sources of the acute and convalescent COVID-19 samples. PBMCs, B-cell-depleted T cells, or T cells provided the cDNA or gDNA that made up the material.

This clone has a single count. Seattle patient enrollment occurred during active infection, with longitudinal follow-up thereafter. Trimming cost V 3 bases and J 4 bases; bases outside gene matches: 9. This CDR3 is built from 16 residues. Germline CDR1 reads LGHDT; CDR2 reads YNNKEL (reference sequence). Authors' methods: Estimates of nucleated cell counts were drawn from the amplification of reference gene primers. The data were produced by immunoSEQ multiplex PCR, yet TCRdb's version contains in-frame clones alone and is incomplete. V and J calls and clone size follow that table, whereas D and trimming were derived from the DNA. Of about 160,000 clones in the sample, 70% to 85% are singletons; the top ten hold 7%.

The sequencing input was peripheral blood. This rearrangement joins TRBV3-1 (or the pseudogene TRBV3-2) to TRBJ2-5, with 9 bases aligning to TRBD1. This clonotype was sampled from a woman between 40 and 50 years old with COVID-19, enrolled during active disease. The DNA of the CDR3 is TGTGCCAGCAGCCAGACTACGGGACAGGGAAGAGAGACCCAGTACTTC. Translated: CASSQTTGQGRETQYF.